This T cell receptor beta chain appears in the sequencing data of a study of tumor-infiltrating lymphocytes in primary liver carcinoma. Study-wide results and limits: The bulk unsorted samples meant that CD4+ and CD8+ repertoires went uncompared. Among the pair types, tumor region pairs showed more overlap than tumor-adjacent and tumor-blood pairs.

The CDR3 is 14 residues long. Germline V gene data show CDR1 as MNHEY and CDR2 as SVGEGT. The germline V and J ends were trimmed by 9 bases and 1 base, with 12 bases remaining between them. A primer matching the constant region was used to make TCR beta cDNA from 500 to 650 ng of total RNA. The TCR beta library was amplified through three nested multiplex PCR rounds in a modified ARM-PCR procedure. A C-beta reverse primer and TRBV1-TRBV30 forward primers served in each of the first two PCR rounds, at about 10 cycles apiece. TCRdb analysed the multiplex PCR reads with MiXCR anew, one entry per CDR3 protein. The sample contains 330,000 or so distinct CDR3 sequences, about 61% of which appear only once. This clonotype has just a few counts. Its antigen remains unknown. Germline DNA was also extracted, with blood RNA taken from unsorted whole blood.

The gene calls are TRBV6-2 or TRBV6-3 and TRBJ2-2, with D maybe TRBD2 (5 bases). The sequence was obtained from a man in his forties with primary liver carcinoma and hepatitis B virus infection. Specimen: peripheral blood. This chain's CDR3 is CASRAEGNTGELFF. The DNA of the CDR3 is TGTGCCAGTCGGGCAGAGGGGAACACCGGGGAGCTGTTTTTT.